This T cell receptor beta chain appears in the sequencing data of a study of shared clonotypes between healthy human individuals. Study as a whole: Researchers drew samples from two women and a few men aged 18 to 49.

Broader study findings: The study's rarefaction showed incomplete sorted-subset sequencing despite large depth.

As defined, naive CD8 cells were CD45RO-negative and positively selected for CCR7, with terminally differentiated effector memory CD45RA+ cells excluded. The method was immunoSEQ multiplex PCR; TCRdb's version includes in-frame clones alone and lacks a portion of them. There are 1.5 million to 2.5 million clones in the sample; just under 95% occur only once, and 1% to 1.5% lies in the top ten. This clone was seen just once. The antigen remains undetermined. This CDR3 contains 14 residues. Germline values: CDR1 SEHNR, CDR2 FQNEAQ (reference sequence). V was pared by 5 bases and J by 3 bases, with 7 bases of the junction left unmatched.

The sequencing sample was made of naive CD8+ T cells sorted from blood. This TCR was recovered from a young man in good health. V usage is TRBV7-9 and J usage is TRBJ2-7, with 7 nucleotides matching TRBD1. Written as DNA, the CDR3 is TGTGCCAGCAGCGCTGGGACAGAGTACTACGAGCAGTACTTC. It translates to CASSAGTEYYEQYF.